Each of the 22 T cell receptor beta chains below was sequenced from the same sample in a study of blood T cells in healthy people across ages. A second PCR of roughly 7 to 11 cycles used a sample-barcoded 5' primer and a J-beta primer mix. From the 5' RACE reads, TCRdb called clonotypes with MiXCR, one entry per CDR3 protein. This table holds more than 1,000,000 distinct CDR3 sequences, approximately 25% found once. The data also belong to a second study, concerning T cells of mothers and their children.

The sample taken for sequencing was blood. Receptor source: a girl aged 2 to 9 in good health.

The CDR3 loop is CASSPESGHLYNEQFF. The CDR3 DNA reads as TGTGCCAGCAGTCCTGAAAGCGGGCACTTATACAATGAGCAGTTCTTC. V usage is TRBV28 and J usage is TRBJ2-5; D is possibly TRBD2 (6 bases). The last part of the DNA fits TRBJ2-1 better; the J call may be wrong. The CDR3 covers 16 residues. Looked up from germline, CDR1 is MDHEN and CDR2 is SYDVKM.

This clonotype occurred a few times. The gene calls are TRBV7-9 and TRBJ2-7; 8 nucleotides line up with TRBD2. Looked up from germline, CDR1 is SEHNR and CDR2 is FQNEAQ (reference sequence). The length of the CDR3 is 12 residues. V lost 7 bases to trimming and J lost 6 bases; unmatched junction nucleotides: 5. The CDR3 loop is CASIREGGEQYF. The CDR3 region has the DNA TGTGCCAGCATACGGGAGGGGGGCGAGCAGTACTTC.

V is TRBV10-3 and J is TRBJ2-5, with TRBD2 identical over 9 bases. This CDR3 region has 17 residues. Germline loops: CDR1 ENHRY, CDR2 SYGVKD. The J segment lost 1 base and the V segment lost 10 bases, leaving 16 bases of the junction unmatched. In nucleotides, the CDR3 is TGTGCCACCCAGCCCGGGACTAGCTCTATCCCCCAAGAGACCCAGTACTTC. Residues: CATQPGTSSIPQETQYF.

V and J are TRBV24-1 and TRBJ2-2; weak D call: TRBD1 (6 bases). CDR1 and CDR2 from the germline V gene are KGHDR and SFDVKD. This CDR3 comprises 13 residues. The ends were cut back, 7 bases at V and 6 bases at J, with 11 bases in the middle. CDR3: CATSNTGSGELFF. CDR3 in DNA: TGTGCCACCAGCAACACAGGGTCCGGGGAGCTGTTTTTT.

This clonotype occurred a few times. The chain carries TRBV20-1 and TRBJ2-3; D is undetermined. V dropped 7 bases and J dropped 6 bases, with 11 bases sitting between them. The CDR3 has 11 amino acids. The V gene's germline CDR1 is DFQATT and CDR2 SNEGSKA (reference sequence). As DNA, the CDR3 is TGCAGTGGGCCGGGCCACGATACGCAGTATTTT. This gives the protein CSGPGHDTQYF.

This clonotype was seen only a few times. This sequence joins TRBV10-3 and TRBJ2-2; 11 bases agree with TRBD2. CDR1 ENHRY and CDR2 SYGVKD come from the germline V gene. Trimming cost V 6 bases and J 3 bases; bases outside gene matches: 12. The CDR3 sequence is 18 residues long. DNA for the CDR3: TGTGCCATCAGCCCGGGACTAGCGGTCGACGCCGACACCGGGGAGCTGTTTTTT. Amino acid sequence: CAISPGLAVDADTGELFF.

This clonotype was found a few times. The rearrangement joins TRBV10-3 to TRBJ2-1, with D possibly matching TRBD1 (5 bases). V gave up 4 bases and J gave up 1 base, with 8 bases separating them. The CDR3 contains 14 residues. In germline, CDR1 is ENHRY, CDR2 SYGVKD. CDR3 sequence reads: CAISVSGSYNEQFF. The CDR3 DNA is TGTGCCATCAGTGTTTCAGGGTCCTACAATGAGCAGTTCTTC.

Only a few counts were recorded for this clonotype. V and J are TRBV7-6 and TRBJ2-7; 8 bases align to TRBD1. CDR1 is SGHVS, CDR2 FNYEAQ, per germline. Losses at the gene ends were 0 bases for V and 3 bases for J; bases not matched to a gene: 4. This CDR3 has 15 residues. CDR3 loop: CASSLAGDRNYEQYF. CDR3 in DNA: TGTGCCAGCAGCTTAGCCGGGGACAGGAACTACGAGCAGTACTTC.

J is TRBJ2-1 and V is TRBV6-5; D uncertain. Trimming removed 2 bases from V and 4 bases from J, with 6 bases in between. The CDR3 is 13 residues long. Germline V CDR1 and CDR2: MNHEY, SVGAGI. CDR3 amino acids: CASSYGQYNEQFF. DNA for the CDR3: TGTGCCAGCAGTTACGGGCAGTACAATGAGCAGTTCTTC.

The CDR3 region is CASTWGGGSPLHF. Here the CDR3 DNA reads TGTGCCAGCACCTGGGGAGGGGGATCACCCCTCCACTTT. This chain links TRBV12-3 or TRBV12-4 with TRBJ1-6; possibly TRBD1 for D (6 bases). The CDR3 loop spans 13 amino acids. Trimming cost V 7 bases and J 10 bases, with 14 bases left between them.

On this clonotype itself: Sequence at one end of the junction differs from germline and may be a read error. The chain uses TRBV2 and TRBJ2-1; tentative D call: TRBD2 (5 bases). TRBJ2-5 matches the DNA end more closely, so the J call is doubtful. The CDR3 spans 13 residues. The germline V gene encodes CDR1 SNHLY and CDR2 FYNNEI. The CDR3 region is CSSSERGLETQYF. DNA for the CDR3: TGTTCCAGCAGTGAGAGAGGGTTAGAGACCCAGTACTTC.

In nucleotides, the CDR3 is TGCGCCAGCAGCGCGGACAGGGGAGCTGGGGCCAACGTCCTGACTTTC. Protein product: CASSADRGAGANVLTF. V gene TRBV5-1 combines with J gene TRBJ2-6, with TRBD1 matching 9 bases. The junction had 4 bases not matched to a gene; V was cut back by 4 bases and J by 2 bases. Germline V gene data show CDR1 as SGHRS and CDR2 as YFSETQ. This CDR3 is 16 amino acids long.

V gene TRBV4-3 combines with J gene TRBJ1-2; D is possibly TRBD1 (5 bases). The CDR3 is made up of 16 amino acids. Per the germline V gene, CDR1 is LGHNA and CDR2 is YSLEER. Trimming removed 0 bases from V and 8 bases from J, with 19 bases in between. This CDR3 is CASSQDWDHKNEGYTF. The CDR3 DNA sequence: TGCGCCAGCAGCCAAGATTGGGACCACAAAAACGAAGGCTACACCTTC.

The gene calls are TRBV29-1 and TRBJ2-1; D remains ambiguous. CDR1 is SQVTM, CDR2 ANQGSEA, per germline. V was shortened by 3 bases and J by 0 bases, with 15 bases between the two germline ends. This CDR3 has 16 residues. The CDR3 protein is CSVELRKRSSYNEQFF. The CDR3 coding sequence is TGCAGCGTTGAGTTGCGGAAACGGAGCTCCTACAATGAGCAGTTCTTC.

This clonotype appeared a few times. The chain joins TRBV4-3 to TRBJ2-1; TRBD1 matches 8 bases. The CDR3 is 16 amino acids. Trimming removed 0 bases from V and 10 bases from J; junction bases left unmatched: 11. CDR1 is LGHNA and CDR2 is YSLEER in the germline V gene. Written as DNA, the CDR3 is TGCGCCAGCAGCCAAGAGACAGGGGCTGCCCCGGAAGAGCAGTTCTTC. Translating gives CASSQETGAAPEEQFF.

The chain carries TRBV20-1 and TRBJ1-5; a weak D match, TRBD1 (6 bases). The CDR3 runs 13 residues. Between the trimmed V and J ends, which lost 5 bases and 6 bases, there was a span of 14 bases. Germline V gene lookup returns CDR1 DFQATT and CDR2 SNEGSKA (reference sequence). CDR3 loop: CSADTGRGQPQHF. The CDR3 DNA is TGCAGTGCTGATACAGGGAGAGGTCAGCCCCAGCATTTT.

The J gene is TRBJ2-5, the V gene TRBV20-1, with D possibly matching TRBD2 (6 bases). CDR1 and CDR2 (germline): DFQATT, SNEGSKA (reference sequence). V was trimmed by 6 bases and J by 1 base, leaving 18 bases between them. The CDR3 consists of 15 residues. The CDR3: CSARGLADIQETQYF. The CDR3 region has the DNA TGCAGTGCCCGGGGATTAGCGGACATCCAAGAGACCCAGTACTTC.

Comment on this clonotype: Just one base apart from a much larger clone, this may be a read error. In DNA, the CDR3 is TGTGCCAGCAGCGTAGCGGGGGAGTACCAAGAGACCCAGTACTTC. Translated: CASSVAGEYQETQYF. The chain couples TRBV7-9 to TRBJ2-5, with 9 nucleotides matching TRBD2. Germline V gives CDR1 SEHNR, CDR2 FQNEAQ (reference sequence). This CDR3 spans 15 amino acids. The whole variable domain, filled in from reference TRBV7-9 and TRBJ2-5, reads DTGVSQNPRHKITKRGQNVTFRCDPISEHNRLYWYRQTLGQGPEFLTYFQNEAQLEKSRLLSDRFSAERPKGSFSTLEIQRTEQGDSAMYLCASSVAGEYQETQYFGPGTRLLVL.

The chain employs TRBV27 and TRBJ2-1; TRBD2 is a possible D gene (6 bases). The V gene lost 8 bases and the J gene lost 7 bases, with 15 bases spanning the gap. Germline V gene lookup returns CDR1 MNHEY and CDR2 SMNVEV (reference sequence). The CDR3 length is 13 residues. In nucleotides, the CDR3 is TGTGCCAGCCGGGACTCGAGCCCGAATGAGCAGTTCTTC. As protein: CASRDSSPNEQFF.

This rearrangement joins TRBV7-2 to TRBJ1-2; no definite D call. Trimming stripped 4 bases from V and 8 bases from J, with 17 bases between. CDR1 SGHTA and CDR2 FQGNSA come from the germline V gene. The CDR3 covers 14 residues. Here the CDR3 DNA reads TGTGCCAGCAGCTCAGCGAGGGCCTACGCGGGCTACACCTTC. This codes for CASSSARAYAGYTF.

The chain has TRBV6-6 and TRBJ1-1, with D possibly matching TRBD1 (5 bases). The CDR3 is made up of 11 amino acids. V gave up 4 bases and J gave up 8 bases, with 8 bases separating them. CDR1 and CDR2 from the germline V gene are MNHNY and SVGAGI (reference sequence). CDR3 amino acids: CASSWTSEAFF. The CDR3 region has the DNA TGTGCCAGCAGTTGGACAAGCGAAGCTTTCTTT.

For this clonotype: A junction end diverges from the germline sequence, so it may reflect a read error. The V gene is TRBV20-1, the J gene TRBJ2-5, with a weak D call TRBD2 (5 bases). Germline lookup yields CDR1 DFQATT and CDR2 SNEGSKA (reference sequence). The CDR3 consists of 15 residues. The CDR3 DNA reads TGCAGTGCTAGTTCGGTCCCCACTCCGGAGGAGACCCAATACTTC. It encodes CSASSVPTPEETQYF.